The rows below give T cell receptor beta chains drawn from one sample of a study of Ad26.COV2.S vaccination and SARS-CoV-2 variants. Produced via immunoSEQ multiplex PCR; TCRdb's table is partial and in-frame only. The sample gives some 390,000 clones, about nine tenths of which show up once; 3.5% is in the top ten. The sequencing here drew on peripheral blood, taken in a trial of Ad26.COV2.S vaccine versus placebo. Receptor source: a person between 18 and 60 years old who received the Ad26.COV2.S COVID-19 vaccine or a placebo. The CDR3 runs from the conserved cysteine through the conserved F or W. The order of the fields is J gene, V gene, D gene, clone size, CDR3 length, CDR3 DNA, CDR3 protein. A D gene is named only where the DNA matches it firmly. A row's size may be missing; if present it is once, few, many or a size class.

>TRBJ2-5|TRBV5-1|-|-|14
TGCGCCAGCAGCTTGGGTGTTCTCCGGGAGACCCAGTACTTC
CASSLGVLRETQYF
>TRBJ1-1|TRBV5-6|-|-|12
TGTGCCAGCAGCTTGTACAGAACTGAAGCTTTCTTT
CASSLYRTEAFF
>TRBJ2-7|TRBV18|TRBD1|-|15
TGTGCCAGCTCATCGGACAGGGCCCTACCCTACGAGCAGTACTTC
CASSSDRALPYEQYF
>TRBJ2-7|TRBV5-4|TRBD1|-|17
TGTGCCAGCAGCCACGGACAGGGGGGTTTTACATCCTACGAGCAGTACTTC
CASSHGQGGFTSYEQYF
>TRBJ2-7|TRBV25-1|-|-|15
TGTGCCAGCAGTTCTATGACAGACATTTTGGACGAGCAGTACTTC
CASSSMTDILDEQYF
>TRBJ2-1|TRBV6-5|TRBD2|once|16
TGTGCCAGCAGTTCAGCGGGGGGGAGCTCCTACAATGAGCAGTTCTTC
CASSSAGGSSYNEQFF
>TRBJ2-7|TRBV7-9|-|-|13
TGTGCCAGCAGCTTAGCCCCTAGAAACGAGCAGTACTTC
CASSLAPRNEQYF
>TRBJ1-2|TRBV27|TRBD1|-|13
TGTGCCAGCAGAGGGACAGCTAACTATGGCTACACCTTC
CASRGTANYGYTF
>TRBJ2-1|TRBV4-1|-|-|13
TGCGCCAGCAGCACGACAGAGTACAATGAGCAGTTCTTC
CASSTTEYNEQFF
>TRBJ2-2|TRBV9|-|-|12
TGTGCCAGCAGCAATAGCGGCGAGGAGCTGTTTTTT
CASSNSGEELFF